The rows below give T cell receptor beta chains drawn from one sample of a study of shared clonotypes between healthy human individuals. TCRdb's table, derived via immunoSEQ multiplex PCR, lists solely in-frame clones and lacks some. The sample carries about 2 million clones, 90% to 95% recorded once. Sequencing was carried out using naive CD4+ T cells sorted from blood. All receptors come from a man in his late teens or twenties in good health. The CDR3 runs from the conserved cysteine through the conserved F or W. Each record gives: D gene, clone size, V gene, J gene, CDR3 protein, CDR3 DNA. A D gene is named only where the DNA matches it firmly. Size is stated for part of the rows, as once, few or many counts, or as a class when the clone is expanded.

d_call: NA
clone_size: few
v_call: TRBV7-2
j_call: TRBJ2-1
cdr3_aa: CASSLGNLQWVNEQFF
cdr3_nt: TGTGCCAGCAGCTTAGGGAATTTACAGTGGGTCAATGAGCAGTTCTTC

d_call: NA
clone_size: NA
v_call: TRBV9
j_call: TRBJ1-4
cdr3_aa: CASSDRDSTNEKLFF
cdr3_nt: TGTGCCAGCAGCGACAGGGACTCAACTAATGAAAAACTGTTTTTT

d_call: NA
clone_size: NA
v_call: TRBV5-1
j_call: TRBJ2-2
cdr3_aa: CASSSPGTNTGELFF
cdr3_nt: TGCGCCAGCAGCTCCCCCGGGACAAACACCGGGGAGCTGTTTTTT

d_call: NA
clone_size: NA
v_call: TRBV6-6
j_call: TRBJ1-2
cdr3_aa: CASQEGGYTF
cdr3_nt: TGTGCCAGTCAGGAGGGGGGCTACACCTTC

d_call: TRBD2
clone_size: NA
v_call: TRBV19
j_call: TRBJ2-1
cdr3_aa: CASSIASAGAAYNEQFF
cdr3_nt: TGTGCCAGTAGTATCGCTTCGGCGGGAGCAGCCTACAATGAGCAGTTCTTC

d_call: NA
clone_size: NA
v_call: TRBV7-9
j_call: TRBJ2-7
cdr3_aa: CASSPDPPQGHSYEQYF
cdr3_nt: TGTGCCAGCAGCCCAGACCCCCCCCAGGGTCACTCCTACGAGCAGTACTTC

d_call: NA
clone_size: NA
v_call: TRBV25-1
j_call: TRBJ2-1
cdr3_aa: CASTRRGSYPDEQFF
cdr3_nt: TGTGCCAGCACCCGACGTGGGTCATATCCGGATGAGCAGTTCTTC

d_call: NA
clone_size: NA
v_call: TRBV4-3
j_call: TRBJ2-3
cdr3_aa: CASSQGTVLGTDTQYF
cdr3_nt: TGCGCCAGCAGCCAAGGGACGGTTTTGGGCACAGATACGCAGTATTTT

d_call: TRBD2
clone_size: NA
v_call: TRBV2
j_call: TRBJ2-3
cdr3_aa: CASSLRLAGVTDTQYF
cdr3_nt: TGTGCCAGCAGTCTCCGACTAGCGGGAGTCACAGATACGCAGTATTTT

d_call: NA
clone_size: NA
v_call: TRBV6-6
j_call: TRBJ2-1
cdr3_aa: CASSYSPGGEQFF
cdr3_nt: TGTGCCAGCAGTTACTCTCCCGGGGGTGAGCAGTTCTTC

d_call: NA
clone_size: NA
v_call: TRBV14
j_call: TRBJ2-5
cdr3_aa: CASSQPGLGITQYF
cdr3_nt: TGTGCCAGCAGCCAACCGGGACTGGGGATAACCCAGTACTTC

d_call: NA
clone_size: NA
v_call: TRBV15
j_call: TRBJ2-1
cdr3_aa: CATSRDQGGEQFF
cdr3_nt: TGTGCCACCAGCAGAGATCAGGGCGGTGAGCAGTTCTTC

d_call: NA
clone_size: once
v_call: TRBV7-2
j_call: TRBJ2-2
cdr3_aa: CASSLSRSGELFF
cdr3_nt: TGTGCCAGCAGCTTATCAAGATCCGGGGAGCTGTTTTTT

d_call: TRBD2
clone_size: NA
v_call: TRBV2
j_call: TRBJ2-5
cdr3_aa: CASTREASETQYF
cdr3_nt: TGTGCCAGCACCCGGGAGGCCTCAGAGACCCAGTACTTC

d_call: NA
clone_size: once
v_call: TRBV18
j_call: TRBJ2-5
cdr3_aa: CASSPPLSQGRETQYF
cdr3_nt: TGTGCCAGCTCACCCCCCCTATCCCAGGGACGGGAAACCCAGTACTTC

d_call: NA
clone_size: NA
v_call: TRBV5-1
j_call: TRBJ2-6
cdr3_aa: CANSLQVSGANVLTF
cdr3_nt: TGCGCCAACAGCTTACAGGTCTCTGGGGCCAACGTCCTGACTTTC

d_call: NA
clone_size: NA
v_call: TRBV7-9
j_call: TRBJ2-2
cdr3_aa: CASSLIVTGELFF
cdr3_nt: TGTGCCAGCAGCTTAATAGTGACCGGGGAGCTGTTTTTT

d_call: NA
clone_size: NA
v_call: TRBV2
j_call: TRBJ2-6
cdr3_aa: CASSETGNSGANVLTF
cdr3_nt: TGTGCCAGCAGTGAAACGGGGAACTCTGGGGCCAACGTCCTGACTTTC

d_call: TRBD1
clone_size: NA
v_call: TRBV30
j_call: TRBJ2-7
cdr3_aa: CAWSVHSGTGGYEQYF
cdr3_nt: TGTGCCTGGAGTGTACATTCAGGGACAGGGGGTTACGAGCAGTACTTC

d_call: NA
clone_size: NA
v_call: TRBV10-2
j_call: TRBJ1-5
cdr3_aa: CASSEGNQPQHF
cdr3_nt: TGCGCCAGCAGTGAAGGCAATCAGCCCCAGCATTTT

d_call: TRBD1
clone_size: NA
v_call: TRBV5-1
j_call: TRBJ1-3
cdr3_aa: CASSFRPTGDSGNTIYF
cdr3_nt: TGCGCCAGCAGCTTCCGTCCCACAGGGGACTCTGGAAACACCATATATTTT

d_call: NA
clone_size: NA
v_call: TRBV5-4
j_call: TRBJ2-1
cdr3_aa: CASSLGPISSYNEQFF
cdr3_nt: TGTGCCAGCAGCTTGGGACCAATTAGCTCCTACAATGAGCAGTTCTTC

d_call: TRBD2
clone_size: NA
v_call: TRBV14
j_call: TRBJ2-3
cdr3_aa: CASSKRLAGATDTQYF
cdr3_nt: TGTGCCAGCAGCAAGCGACTAGCGGGGGCTACAGATACGCAGTATTTT

d_call: TRBD2
clone_size: NA
v_call: TRBV7-6
j_call: TRBJ2-3
cdr3_aa: CASSLAGTSGKDTQYF
cdr3_nt: TGTGCCAGCAGCTTAGCCGGGACTAGCGGGAAAGATACGCAGTATTTT

d_call: NA
clone_size: once
v_call: TRBV7-6
j_call: TRBJ1-6
cdr3_aa: CASSLGQGTYNSPLHF
cdr3_nt: TGTGCCAGCAGCTTAGGGCAGGGGACATATAATTCACCCCTCCACTTT

d_call: NA
clone_size: NA
v_call: TRBV19
j_call: TRBJ2-7
cdr3_aa: CASSIMGRLTYEQYF
cdr3_nt: TGTGCCAGTAGTATCATGGGCAGGCTCACCTACGAGCAGTACTTC

d_call: TRBD1
clone_size: NA
v_call: TRBV5-6
j_call: TRBJ1-5
cdr3_aa: CASSLDRGQGNQPQHF
cdr3_nt: TGTGCCAGCAGCTTGGACAGGGGGCAGGGCAATCAGCCCCAGCATTTT

d_call: NA
clone_size: NA
v_call: TRBV10-1
j_call: TRBJ1-1
cdr3_aa: CASSGLQRGEAFF
cdr3_nt: TGCGCCAGCAGTGGCCTTCAAAGAGGTGAAGCTTTCTTT